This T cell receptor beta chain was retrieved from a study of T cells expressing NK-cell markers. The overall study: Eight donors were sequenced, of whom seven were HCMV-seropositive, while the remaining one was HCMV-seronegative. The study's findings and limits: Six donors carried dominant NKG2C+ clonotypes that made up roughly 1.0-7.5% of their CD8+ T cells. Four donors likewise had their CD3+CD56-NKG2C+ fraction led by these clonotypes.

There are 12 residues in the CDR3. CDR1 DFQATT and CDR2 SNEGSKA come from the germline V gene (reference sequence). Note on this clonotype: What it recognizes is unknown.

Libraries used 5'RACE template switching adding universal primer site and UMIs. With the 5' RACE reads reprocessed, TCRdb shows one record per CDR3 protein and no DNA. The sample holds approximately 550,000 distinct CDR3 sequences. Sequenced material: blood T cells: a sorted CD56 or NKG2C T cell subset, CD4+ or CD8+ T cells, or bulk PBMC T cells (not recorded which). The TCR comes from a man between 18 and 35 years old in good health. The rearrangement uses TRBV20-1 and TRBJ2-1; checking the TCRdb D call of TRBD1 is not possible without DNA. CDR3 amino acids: CSARTGGKEQFF.